A selection of T cell receptor beta chains follows, all from one sample in a study of CD8 T cells in Susac syndrome. TCRdb independently ran MiXCR on the immunoSEQ multiplex PCR reads; one entry per CDR3 protein. The sample yields over 120,000 distinct CDR3 sequences, over 90% seen once. Sequences were obtained from CD4+ T cells from PBMCs. The source is a human donor with Susac syndrome. CDR3s include the opening cysteine and the closing phenylalanine or tryptophan. A D gene is named only where the DNA matches it firmly. Not all rows give a size; the values are once, few, many and, for expanded clones, a class.

>TRBJ1-5|TRBV12-3/TRBV12-4|-|-
CASSLSHSNQPQHF
TGTGCCAGCAGTTTAAGCCATAGCAATCAGCCCCAGCATTTT
>TRBJ1-1|TRBV20-1|-|-
CSARGISEAFF
TGCAGTGCTAGAGGCATCTCTGAAGCTTTCTTT
>TRBJ2-6|TRBV28|-|-
CASSYYGRMAMAGANVLTF
TGTGCCAGCAGTTACTACGGACGGATGGCGATGGCTGGGGCCAACGTCCTGACTTTC
>TRBJ2-2|TRBV29-1|-|-
CSVTQGQTRTGELFF
TGCAGCGTGACGCAGGGGCAGACGAGGACCGGGGAGCTGTTTTTT
>TRBJ1-4|TRBV29-1|TRBD1|-
CSVRDRETEKLFF
TGCAGCGTCCGGGACAGGGAAACTGAAAAACTGTTTTTT
>TRBJ2-7|TRBV20-1|-|-
CSARDQGSREQYF
TGCAGTGCTAGAGATCAGGGTTCTCGTGAGCAGTACTTC
>TRBJ2-1|TRBV20-1|-|-
CSARAGEGQFF
TGCAGTGCTAGAGCTGGGGAAGGGCAGTTCTTC
>TRBJ1-2|TRBV3-1|-|-
CASSQRDMTPTANYGYTF
TGTGCCAGCAGCCAAAGGGACATGACCCCGACTGCTAACTATGGCTACACCTTC
>TRBJ2-7|TRBV12-3/TRBV12-4|TRBD2|-
CASSLLANYEQYF
TGTGCCAGCAGTCTACTAGCGAACTACGAGCAGTACTTC
>TRBJ2-1|TRBV7-9|-|-
CASSLRDSQNEQFF
TGTGCCAGCAGCCTCCGGGACTCCCAAAATGAGCAGTTCTTC
>TRBJ2-3|TRBV28|-|-
CASKLDTQYF
TGTGCCAGCAAACTGGATACGCAGTATTTT
>TRBJ1-6|TRBV9|TRBD1|-
CASSPQGDNSPLHF
TGTGCCAGCAGCCCACAGGGGGATAATTCACCCCTCCACTTT
>TRBJ2-7|TRBV12-3/TRBV12-4|TRBD1|few
CASSWGQGTYEQYF
TGTGCCAGCAGTTGGGGACAGGGGACCTACGAGCAGTACTTC
>TRBJ1-5|TRBV20-1|TRBD1|-
CSARTGDGPQHF
TGCAGTGCGAGGACAGGCGACGGGCCCCAGCATTTT
>TRBJ2-5|TRBV15|TRBD2|once
CATSTRLAGETQYF
TGTGCCACCAGCACCCGACTAGCTGGGGAGACCCAGTACTTC
>TRBJ1-4|TRBV3-1|TRBD1|-
CASRYGQATNEKLFF
TGTGCCAGCAGATACGGACAGGCAACTAATGAAAAACTGTTTTTT
>TRBJ2-6|TRBV6-2/TRBV6-3|-|-
CASSFSSGANVLTF
TGTGCCAGCAGTTTCAGCTCTGGGGCCAACGTCCTGACTTTC
>TRBJ1-1|TRBV20-1|TRBD1|-
CSALTGGTNTEAFF
TGCAGTGCACTTACAGGGGGGACGAACACTGAAGCTTTCTTT
>TRBJ1-1|TRBV29-1|TRBD1|-
CSVRQGIEAFF
TGCAGCGTAAGACAGGGGATTGAAGCTTTCTTT
>TRBJ2-1|TRBV29-1|-|-
CSVGSGSEQFF
TGCAGCGTTGGCTCCGGGTCCGAGCAGTTCTTC